One and the same sample provided the 13 T cell receptor beta chains below, sequenced in a study of T cell repertoires in cytomegalovirus infection. TCRdb passed the reads through MiXCR, listing each CDR3 protein once. The sample yields about 200,000 distinct CDR3 sequences, roughly 9.8% seen once. Sequenced input: PBMCs. The receptors here all came from a human donor in good health (CMV status not recorded). Some clones in this sample may be carry-over from other donors' samples.

This clonotype was seen many times. The rearrangement uses TRBV11-2 and TRBJ2-7; D is ambiguous. V gave up 3 bases and J gave up 6 bases, with 21 bases separating them. CDR3 length: 16 residues. CDR1 and CDR2 from the germline V gene are SGHAT and FQNNGV. The CDR3 is CASSLRSALYPAEQYF. The CDR3 bases are TGTGCCAGCAGCTTGCGGTCGGCGTTGTACCCGGCCGAGCAGTACTTC.

This clonotype was seen a handful of times. The chain carries TRBV12-3 or TRBV12-4 and TRBJ2-1; D uncertain. The CDR3 consists of 12 residues. Trimming cost V 3 bases and J 13 bases, with 13 bases left between them. CDR3 DNA sequence: TGTGCCAGCAGTTTGGTTGTGGCCTCACAGTTCTTC. Amino acids: CASSLVVASQFF.

In this sample, this clonotype turned up many times. V is TRBV10-3 and J is TRBJ1-6; tentatively, D is TRBD1 (5 bases). This CDR3 comprises 14 residues. CDR1 is ENHRY, CDR2 SYGVKD, per germline. The V end lost 5 bases, the J end lost 7 bases, and 12 bases lay between the germline ends. The CDR3 spells CAISFRDGNSPLHF. CDR3 DNA: TGTGCCATCAGTTTCCGGGACGGGAATTCACCCCTCCACTTT.

The genes are TRBV19 and TRBJ2-1, with D tentatively TRBD1 (6 bases). V lost 5 bases to trimming and J lost 7 bases, with 21 bases between them. The length of the CDR3 is 16 residues. The germline V gene encodes CDR1 LNHDA and CDR2 SQIVND (reference sequence). CDR3 residues: CASSHGVGRGDNEQFF. In nucleotides, the CDR3 is TGTGCCAGTAGTCACGGAGTTGGCAGGGGCGATAATGAGCAGTTCTTC.

This clonotype has ten or more counts. The chain employs TRBV10-3 and TRBJ1-5, with 11 bases fitting TRBD1. This CDR3 is 14 amino acids long. With V trimmed by 9 bases and J by 5 bases, 6 bases remained unmatched. Germline values: CDR1 ENHRY, CDR2 SYGVKD. CDR3 region: CAMEDRGLDQPQHF. CDR3 DNA: TGTGCCATGGAGGACAGGGGGCTTGATCAGCCCCAGCATTTT.

This clonotype was observed a handful of times. This chain joins TRBV15 and TRBJ2-3; TRBD1 matches at 9 bases. In germline, CDR1 is LNHNV, CDR2 YYDKDF (reference sequence). The CDR3 has 16 amino acids. With 1 base clipped from V and 5 bases from J, the junction kept 7 bases outside the gene matches. The CDR3 DNA follows: TGTGCCACCAGCAGAGGCCTGGACAGGGGTATAGATACGCAGTATTTT. This translates into CATSRGLDRGIDTQYF.

This sequence joins TRBV6-2 or TRBV6-3 and TRBJ2-1; a weak D match, TRBD2 (6 bases). Germline V lookup: CDR1 MNHEY, CDR2 SVGEGT. Trimming stripped 2 bases from V and 0 bases from J, with 8 bases between. The CDR3 runs to 15 residues. CDR3 sequence (DNA): TGTGCCAGCAGTTACGCGGGGAGCTCCTACAATGAGCAGTTCTTC. This translates into CASSYAGSSYNEQFF.

The rearrangement uses TRBV5-5 and TRBJ2-7; 14 bases line up with TRBD2. V gave up 0 bases and J gave up 4 bases; unmatched junction bases: 3. This CDR3 contains 16 residues. The germline gives CDR1 SGHKS, CDR2 YYEKEE (reference sequence). CDR3 in amino acids: CASSLAGLAGAYEQYF. In DNA, the CDR3 is TGTGCCAGCAGCTTGGCGGGACTAGCGGGAGCTTACGAGCAGTACTTC.

V usage is TRBV6-5 and J usage is TRBJ2-7, with no clear D. Trimming took 5 bases from V and 0 from J, leaving 14 bases between them. CDR1 is MNHEY and CDR2 is SVGAGI in the germline V gene. The CDR3 spans 15 residues. The CDR3 sequence is CASSKGGGTSYEQYF. Written as DNA, the CDR3 is TGTGCCAGCAGTAAGGGCGGCGGTACCTCCTACGAGCAGTACTTC.

The chain combines TRBV7-9 with TRBJ2-3; 8 bases are a match to TRBD2. CDR1 is SEHNR, CDR2 FQNEAQ, per germline (reference sequence). The CDR3 has 15 residues. The junction had 9 bases not matched to a gene; V was cut back by 7 bases and J by 3 bases. The CDR3 DNA reads as TGTGCCAGCACCCCCGGGACTAGGGTGACAGATACGCAGTATTTT. Encoded protein: CASTPGTRVTDTQYF.

This clonotype was picked up a small number of times. V gene TRBV20-1 combines with J gene TRBJ1-1; 7 positions match TRBD1. The J segment lost 10 bases and the V segment lost 1 base, leaving 6 bases of the junction unmatched. CDR3 size: 12 residues. Germline lookup yields CDR1 DFQATT and CDR2 SNEGSKA (reference sequence). CDR3 amino acids: CSARGVAGGAFF. Here the CDR3 DNA reads TGCAGTGCTAGAGGCGTGGCAGGGGGAGCTTTCTTT.

This clonotype has a count of ten or more. The rearrangement links TRBV7-2 to TRBJ1-1; D is unclear. This CDR3 contains 15 residues. Germline-derived CDR1 and CDR2 are SGHTA and FQGNSA. Trimming removed 5 bases from V and 3 bases from J, with 16 bases in between. The CDR3 is CASSLPSPRYTEAFF. The CDR3, as DNA: TGTGCCAGCAGCCTCCCATCGCCCCGGTACACTGAAGCTTTCTTT. Full variable domain (remainder filled in from reference TRBV7-2 and TRBJ1-1): GAGVSQSPSNKVTEKGKDVELRCDPISGHTALYWYRQSLGQGLEFLIYFQGNSAPDKSGLPSDRFSAERTGGSVSTLTIQRTQQEDSAVYLCASSLPSPRYTEAFFGQGTRLTVV.

This clonotype appeared a few times. The chain couples TRBV12-3 or TRBV12-4 to TRBJ2-7, with unresolved D. This CDR3 region has 12 residues. V was trimmed by 6 bases and J by 2 bases, leaving 8 bases between them. This chain's CDR3 is CASSWATYEQYF. For the CDR3, the DNA is TGTGCCAGCAGCTGGGCAACCTACGAGCAGTACTTC.